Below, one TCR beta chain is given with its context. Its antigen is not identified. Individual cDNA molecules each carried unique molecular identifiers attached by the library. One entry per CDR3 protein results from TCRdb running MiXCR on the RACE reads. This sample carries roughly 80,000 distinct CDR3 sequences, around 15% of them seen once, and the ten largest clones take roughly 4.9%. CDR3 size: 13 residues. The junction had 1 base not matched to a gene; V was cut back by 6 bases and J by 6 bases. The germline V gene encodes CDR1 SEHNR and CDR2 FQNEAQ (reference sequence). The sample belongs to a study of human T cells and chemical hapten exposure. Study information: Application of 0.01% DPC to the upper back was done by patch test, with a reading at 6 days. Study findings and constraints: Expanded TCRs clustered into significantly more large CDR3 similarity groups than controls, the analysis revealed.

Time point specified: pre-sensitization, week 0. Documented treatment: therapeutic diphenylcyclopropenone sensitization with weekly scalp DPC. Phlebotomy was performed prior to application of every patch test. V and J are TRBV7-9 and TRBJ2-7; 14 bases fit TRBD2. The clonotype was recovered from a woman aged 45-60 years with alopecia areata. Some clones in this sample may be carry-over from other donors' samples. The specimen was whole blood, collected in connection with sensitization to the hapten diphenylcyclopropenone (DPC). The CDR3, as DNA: TGTGCCAGCAGAGGGACTAGCGGGAGCGAGCAGTACTTC. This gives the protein CASRGTSGSEQYF. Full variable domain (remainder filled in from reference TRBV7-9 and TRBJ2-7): DTGVSQNPRHKITKRGQNVTFRCDPISEHNRLYWYRQTLGQGPEFLTYFQNEAQLEKSRLLSDRFSAERPKGSFSTLEIQRTEQGDSAMYLCASRGTSGSEQYFGPGTRLTVT.